This entry describes one T cell receptor beta chain. Trimming pared 4 bases from V and 4 bases from J, leaving 15 bases between. CDR1 is SGDLS and CDR2 is YYNGEE in the germline V gene. The CDR3 consists of 14 residues. As originally analysed: The assay estimated nucleated cells by amplifying reference gene primers. TCRdb's copy holds only in-frame clones and misses some; the assay was immunoSEQ multiplex PCR. V and J calls and clone size are those listed in that table; D and trimming were worked out from the DNA. The sample lists 240,000 or so clones, about 82% occurring once. Participants were aged about 18 to 90 years, lived in 24 US areas, and enrolled virtually. Cohort allocation depended upon clinical history that participants reported. The study counted Cohort 3 donors as recovered given two negative PCRs, clearance, or symptom resolution. These data come from a study of blood T cell repertoires in COVID-19.

The chain recombines TRBV9 with TRBJ2-7; weak D call: TRBD1 (6 bases). The sample consisted of PBMCs or T cells enriched from blood (not recorded which). This TCR was sampled from a woman aged 50 to 65 who had recovered from COVID-19. CDR3 sequence reads: CASSPRGTLYEQYF. DNA of the CDR3: TGTGCCAGCAGCCCCAGAGGGACATTATACGAGCAGTACTTC.